A selection of T cell receptor beta chains follows, all from one sample in a study of CD8 T cells in ankylosing spondylitis. MiXCR, applied by TCRdb to the 5' RACE reads, yields one record per CDR3 protein. The sample has approximately 520,000 distinct CDR3 sequences, approximately 5% seen once. Input material: blood, either unsorted or a sorted T cell fraction (not recorded which). Receptors originate from a male donor with ankylosing spondylitis. CDR3s include the opening cysteine and the closing phenylalanine or tryptophan. A D gene is named only where the DNA matches it firmly. Rows give clone size only sometimes, using once, few, many, or a class for an expanded clone.

V	size	J	D	DNA	CDR3
TRBV10-3	many	TRBJ2-3	.	TGTGCCATTCGGGACTGGCGAGCGGATACGCAGTATTTT	CAIRDWRADTQYF
TRBV4-2	many	TRBJ1-4	.	TGTGCCAGCAGCCAAATGCGGGTCGGCTATGAAAAACTGTTTTTT	CASSQMRVGYEKLFF
TRBV12-3/TRBV12-4	many	TRBJ1-6	.	TGTGCCAGCAGTGTGCAGGGGAAGAATTCACCCCTCCACTTT	CASSVQGKNSPLHF
TRBV29-1	many	TRBJ2-3	.	TGCAGCGGTACCGGGGGTGGGTTTGATACGCAGTATTTT	CSGTGGGFDTQYF
TRBV7-2	many	TRBJ2-7	TRBD1	TGTGCCAGCAGCTTAAACAGGGGGCAGGGCGAGCAGTACTTC	CASSLNRGQGEQYF
TRBV6-5	many	TRBJ1-1	TRBD1	TGTGCCAGCAGTTCCTTCGGGACAGGGGCGCAAGCTTTCTTT	CASSSFGTGAQAFF
TRBV7-9	many	TRBJ1-1	.	TGTGCCAGCAGTCAATGGAACACTGAAGCTTTCTTT	CASSQWNTEAFF
TRBV20-1	many	TRBJ2-1	.	TGCAGTGCTAGGGCGGGACTCGGATCGGTCCCCTACAATGAGCAGTTCTTC	CSARAGLGSVPYNEQFF
TRBV7-2	many	TRBJ2-7	TRBD2	TGTGCCAGCAGCGAACGGACTAGCGGGTCCTTCTACGAGCAGTACTTC	CASSERTSGSFYEQYF
TRBV6-5	few	TRBJ2-7	.	TGTGCCAGCAGTTCGACGGGACATTCCTACGAGCAGTACTTC	CASSSTGHSYEQYF
TRBV9	.	TRBJ2-7	TRBD1	TGTGCCAGCAGCGTAGATCAGGGGGCCTACGAGCAGTACTTC	CASSVDQGAYEQYF
TRBV25-1	many	TRBJ1-1	TRBD1	TGTGCCAGCACGCACCTGGAGGGGGCGGTGGGCACTGAAGCTTTCTTT	CASTHLEGAVGTEAFF
TRBV29-1	many	TRBJ1-2	.	TGCAGCGTTGGGGGGGCCTCTACCTTTTATGGCTACACCTTC	CSVGGASTFYGYTF
TRBV12-3/TRBV12-4	many	TRBJ2-1	TRBD2	TGTGCCAGCAGTGGAGCGGGGGGGGTTGATTACAATGAGCAGTTCTTC	CASSGAGGVDYNEQFF
TRBV6-5	many	TRBJ1-6	.	TGTGCCAGCAGTTACGGAGGGGCAGATTCACCCCTCCACTTT	CASSYGGADSPLHF
TRBV29-1	many	TRBJ1-2	TRBD1	TGCAGCTCCACAGGGGAAGGTAGCTATGGCTACACCTTC	CSSTGEGSYGYTF
TRBV11-2	.	TRBJ1-1	.	TGTGCCAGCAGTTCAGGGCGCGCCACTGAAGCTTTCTTT	CASSSGRATEAFF
TRBV7-2	many	TRBJ1-2	.	TGTGCCAGCAGCGCACGCGGCCGGCTTCTGCGTGGCTACACCTTC	CASSARGRLLRGYTF
TRBV11-2	.	TRBJ2-7	.	TGTGCCAGCAGCCCAATCCTCCTAACCTACGAGCAGTACTTC	CASSPILLTYEQYF
TRBV15	many	TRBJ1-4	.	TGTGCCACCAGCAGAGATGGGGTGTCTGAAAAACTGTTTTTT	CATSRDGVSEKLFF
TRBV6-5	many	TRBJ2-3	.	TGTGCCAGCAGTTACTCGATGGCAGGGAGCACAGATACGCAGTATTTT	CASSYSMAGSTDTQYF
TRBV6-5	many	TRBJ2-1	TRBD1	TGTGCCAGCAGTTACTCAGTCGGACAGGTTTACAATGAGCAGTTCTTC	CASSYSVGQVYNEQFF
TRBV5-1	many	TRBJ1-1	.	TGCGCCAGCAGCCAGGGACTCCCGAACACTGAAGCTTTCTTT	CASSQGLPNTEAFF
TRBV7-6	many	TRBJ2-1	TRBD2	TGTGCCAGCAGCTGGACTAGCGGGAGGGTCAACAATGAGCAGTTCTTC	CASSWTSGRVNNEQFF
TRBV7-9	many	TRBJ2-5	.	TGTGCCACGAGAAGGATACAAGAGACCCAGTACTTC	CATRRIQETQYF
TRBV2	few	TRBJ2-5	.	TGTGCCAGCACGACAGGAAGAGAGACCCAGTACTTC	CASTTGRETQYF
TRBV7-9	many	TRBJ1-1	.	TGTGCCAGCAGCTTCGGCCGGGGAGCTTTCTTT	CASSFGRGAFF
TRBV7-9	many	TRBJ1-3	.	TGTGCCAGCAACGCCGCAGGGGCCAACACCATATATTTT	CASNAAGANTIYF
TRBV25-1	many	TRBJ2-2	.	TGTGCCATCGAGACAGGTAGCCTAACGAACACCGGGGAGCTGTTTTTT	CAIETGSLTNTGELFF
TRBV10-3	few	TRBJ2-2	.	TGTGCCATCAGTATCGTAGAAACCGGGGAGCTGTTTTTT	CAISIVETGELFF
TRBV20-1	.	TRBJ2-3	.	TGCAGTGCTAGACTAGGCGGCACAGATACGCAGTATTTT	CSARLGGTDTQYF
TRBV4-1	few	TRBJ2-7	TRBD1	TGCGCCAGCAGCCAAATAGGGACAGGGATCGAGCAGTACTTC	CASSQIGTGIEQYF
TRBV7-2	many	TRBJ1-1	.	TGTGCCAGCAGTTTCGATTACACTGAAGCTTTCTTT	CASSFDYTEAFF
TRBV20-1	many	TRBJ2-5	.	TGCAGTGCTAGTACAGGGAGGTCGGGAGAGACCCAGTACTTC	CSASTGRSGETQYF
TRBV7-9	many	TRBJ1-1	TRBD1	TGTGCCAGCAGCTTAAAGGGGGCGGGCACTGAAGCTTTCTTT	CASSLKGAGTEAFF
TRBV3-1	.	TRBJ1-4	TRBD1	TGTGCCAGCAGCCCCAGGGGGGGGGTCAATGAAAAACTGTTTTTT	CASSPRGGVNEKLFF
TRBV4-2	many	TRBJ2-3	TRBD2	TGTGCCAGCAGCCAAGACGCCGGGACTAGGGGAGATACGCAGTATTTT	CASSQDAGTRGDTQYF
TRBV20-1	many	TRBJ2-5	.	TGCAGTGCTTCGGATCGGCTTCAAGAGACCCAGTACTTC	CSASDRLQETQYF
TRBV20-1	many	TRBJ2-7	TRBD2	TGCAGTGCTAGGAAGGGGTGGACTAGCGGAGGGCGGGAGCAGTACTTC	CSARKGWTSGGREQYF
TRBV7-3	many	TRBJ2-5	.	TGTGCCAGCAGCCCGAGCCAGGGAGCGGAGACCCAGTACTTC	CASSPSQGAETQYF
TRBV7-3	many	TRBJ1-2	TRBD1	TGTGCCAGCAGCTCCACCGGGACAGCCCCATCCTATGGCTACACCTTC	CASSSTGTAPSYGYTF
TRBV20-1	many	TRBJ2-5	.	TGCAGTGCTAGTTTACACTCCCAGGAGACCCAGTACTTC	CSASLHSQETQYF
TRBV12-3/TRBV12-4	many	TRBJ2-1	TRBD2	TGTGCCAGCACCCCCATAGCGGGAGGATCCTACAATGAGCAGTTCTTC	CASTPIAGGSYNEQFF
TRBV9	.	TRBJ2-7	.	TGTGCCAGCAGCGTTTCGGCGGGGTCCTACGAGCAGTACTTC	CASSVSAGSYEQYF
TRBV5-1	many	TRBJ1-2	.	TGCGCCAGCAGAGGCGCGTCCCTCTATGGCTACACCTTC	CASRGASLYGYTF
TRBV6-2/TRBV6-3	.	TRBJ2-7	.	TGTGCCAGCTGCACTCTAGCGTCCGAGCAGTACTTC	CASCTLASEQYF
TRBV29-1	many	TRBJ2-1	.	TGCAGCGCGCAGGTGGGGCTTTCCTACAATGAGCAGTTCTTC	CSAQVGLSYNEQFF
TRBV24-1	many	TRBJ1-1	.	TGTGCCACCACCGGACAGACTGAAGCTTTCTTT	CATTGQTEAFF
TRBV5-1	many	TRBJ2-2	TRBD2	TGCGCCAGCAGCTTGGATCCTTCGGGAGGGCCCTTGACCGGGGAGCTGTTTTTT	CASSLDPSGGPLTGELFF
TRBV10-3	many	TRBJ1-3	.	TGTGCCTCCGCAAGGGAAGCGGGAAACACCATATATTTT	CASAREAGNTIYF